The rows below give T cell receptor beta chains drawn from one sample of a study of cytomegalovirus exposure and HLA in healthy donors. Some clones are missing from TCRdb's copy, which holds only in-frame ones; the method was immunoSEQ multiplex PCR. The sample includes 140,000 to 150,000 clones, about three quarters of them seen just once. What was sequenced was PBMCs. The receptors shown here come from a male donor in good health and CMV-seronegative. CDR3s include the opening cysteine and the closing phenylalanine or tryptophan. A D gene is named only where the DNA matches it firmly. Some rows mark clone size as missing; the rest say once, few, many or name a class of expanded clone.

>.|TRBJ1-1|17|.|TRBV4-1
CASSQEGWGERNTEAFF
TGCGCCAGCAGCCAAGAGGGGTGGGGGGAACGGAACACTGAAGCTTTCTTT
>.|TRBJ2-2|12|.|TRBV6-4
CAAGPNTGELFF
TGTGCCGCCGGTCCGAACACCGGGGAGCTGTTTTTT
>.|TRBJ1-3|15|.|TRBV7-9
CASSFGQGSGNTIYF
TGTGCCAGCAGCTTTGGGCAGGGATCGGGAAACACCATATATTTT
>.|TRBJ2-1|14|TRBD2|TRBV29-1
CSVQTSGSLGEQFF
TGCAGCGTCCAGACTAGCGGGAGTCTAGGTGAGCAGTTCTTC
>.|TRBJ2-7|16|TRBD2|TRBV5-1
CASSFGLAGGSYEQYF
TGCGCCAGCAGCTTCGGACTAGCGGGAGGGTCCTACGAGCAGTACTTC
>.|TRBJ1-3|15|.|TRBV19
CASRWDTNSGNTIYF
TGTGCCAGTAGGTGGGACACCAACTCTGGAAACACCATATATTTT
>.|TRBJ2-4|16|TRBD2|TRBV27
CASSSGTSGGMNIQYF
TGTGCCAGCAGTTCCGGGACTAGCGGGGGTATGAACATTCAGTACTTC
>.|TRBJ2-7|13|.|TRBV5-1
CASSGPGDYEQYF
TGCGCCAGCAGTGGGCCAGGGGATTACGAGCAGTACTTC
>.|TRBJ2-1|14|.|TRBV7-2
CASSLGPGNNEQFF
TGTGCCAGCAGCTTAGGCCCGGGGAACAATGAGCAGTTCTTC
>few|TRBJ2-7|15|TRBD1|TRBV6-1
CASSEPGQGSEEQYF
TGTGCCAGCAGTGAACCGGGACAGGGGTCTGAAGAGCAGTACTTC
>.|TRBJ1-4|13|.|TRBV14
CASSQGGRGKLFF
TGTGCCAGCAGCCAAGGGGGTCGGGGGAAACTGTTTTTT
>once|TRBJ2-1|17|.|TRBV19
CATNARGGVSSYNEQFF
TGTGCCACGAATGCGAGGGGGGGGGTGAGCTCCTACAATGAGCAGTTCTTC
>.|TRBJ1-2|12|TRBD1|TRBV29-1
CSDEQGIDGYTF
TGCAGCGACGAACAGGGGATTGATGGCTACACCTTC
>.|TRBJ1-3|15|.|TRBV11-2
CASSLEAGRGNTIYF
TGTGCCAGCAGCTTAGAGGCAGGGCGAGGAAACACCATATATTTT
>.|TRBJ1-1|14|.|TRBV27
CASTLRGRDTEAFF
TGTGCCAGCACCCTCCGGGGTAGGGACACTGAAGCTTTCTTT
>once|TRBJ2-1|14|TRBD2|TRBV29-1
CSVELTSGKHEQFF
TGCAGCGTTGAACTAACTAGCGGGAAGCATGAGCAGTTCTTC
>.|TRBJ2-5|16|TRBD2|TRBV30
CAWEKKPGLAGETQYF
TGTGCCTGGGAGAAGAAACCCGGACTAGCGGGAGAGACCCAGTACTTC
>.|TRBJ1-1|15|.|TRBV7-9
CSSSLLSGANTEAFF
TGTTCCAGCAGCTTATTATCAGGGGCCAACACTGAAGCTTTCTTT
>few|TRBJ2-7|16|TRBD1|TRBV4-1
CASSQKRTGDLYEQYF
TGCGCCAGCAGCCAAAAACGGACAGGGGACTTGTACGAGCAGTACTTC
>few|TRBJ2-3|16|TRBD2|TRBV7-3
CASSWGTSGITDTQYF
TGTGCCAGCAGCTGGGGGACTAGCGGGATCACAGATACGCAGTATTTT
>.|TRBJ2-7|15|.|TRBV5-4
CASSLFDRPSYEQYF
TGTGCCAGCAGTTTGTTCGACAGACCCTCCTACGAGCAGTACTTC
>.|TRBJ1-1|13|.|TRBV10-1
CASSKGMNTEAFF
TGCGCCAGCAGTAAGGGGATGAACACTGAAGCTTTCTTT
>.|TRBJ2-1|14|.|TRBV5-1
CASSLEGSGDGQFF
TGCGCCAGCAGCTTGGAGGGTAGCGGAGACGGGCAGTTCTTC
>.|TRBJ2-1|18|.|TRBV25-1
CASSEFGRGPHSYNEQFF
TGTGCCAGCAGTGAATTTGGGCGGGGGCCCCACTCCTACAATGAGCAGTTCTTC
>.|TRBJ2-1|17|TRBD2|TRBV19
CASSIDRAGGGDNEQFF
TGTGCCAGTAGTATAGATCGTGCGGGCGGGGGGGACAATGAGCAGTTCTTC
>.|TRBJ2-1|13|TRBD2|TRBV7-2
CASSLGTSNEQFF
TGTGCCAGCAGCTTAGGGACTAGCAATGAGCAGTTCTTC
>.|TRBJ1-3|15|.|TRBV18
CASSPPRQGRGTIYF
TGTGCCAGCTCACCACCGAGGCAGGGAAGAGGCACCATATATTTT
>few|TRBJ1-2|14|TRBD1|TRBV5-1
CASSLGQGNYGYTF
TGCGCCAGCAGCTTGGGACAGGGGAACTATGGCTACACCTTC
>.|TRBJ2-7|14|TRBD1|TRBV19
CASSTGQASREQYF
TGTGCCAGTAGTACGGGACAGGCTTCGCGAGAGCAGTACTTC
>.|TRBJ2-7|15|.|TRBV10-3
CAIRAVDSSSYEQYF
TGTGCCATCAGGGCGGTCGACTCGAGCTCCTACGAGCAGTACTTC
>.|TRBJ1-1|16|TRBD1|TRBV30
CAWAVGAGTANTEAFF
TGTGCCTGGGCCGTGGGTGCCGGGACAGCGAACACTGAAGCTTTCTTT
>.|TRBJ1-2|18|TRBD1|TRBV25-1
CASSVTHTSYRGPPTYTF
TGTGCCAGCAGTGTAACACACACATCCTACAGGGGCCCGCCGACCTACACCTTC
>.|TRBJ1-2|13|TRBD1|TRBV6-1
CASSVVQGAGYTF
TGTGCCAGCAGTGTCGTCCAGGGGGCTGGCTACACCTTC
>.|TRBJ2-1|15|TRBD2|TRBV5-1
CASNLGGSSYNEQFF
TGCGCCAGCAACCTGGGCGGGAGCTCCTACAATGAGCAGTTCTTC
>.|TRBJ2-1|15|.|TRBV5-1
CASSLEPGEFYEQFF
TGCGCCAGCAGCTTGGAGCCGGGGGAGTTTTATGAGCAGTTCTTC
>.|TRBJ2-4|16|TRBD2|TRBV7-2
CASSFRTSGGLNIQYF
TGTGCCAGCAGCTTTCGGACTAGCGGGGGACTAAACATTCAGTACTTC
>.|TRBJ1-4|14|.|TRBV19
CASSIFHSSEKLFF
TGTGCCAGTAGTATTTTCCACTCCTCGGAAAAACTGTTTTTT
>.|TRBJ1-2|17|.|TRBV19
CASSMAVRDKIGYGYTF
TGTGCCAGTAGTATGGCTGTCCGGGACAAAATTGGCTATGGCTACACCTTC
>.|TRBJ2-1|15|TRBD2|TRBV10-3
CAIQRASGDYNEQFF
TGTGCCATCCAGCGTGCTAGCGGAGACTACAATGAGCAGTTCTTC
>.|TRBJ1-5|15|.|TRBV30
CAWSTGSFSNQPQHF
TGTGCCTGGAGTACAGGGAGTTTTAGCAATCAGCCCCAGCATTTT
>.|TRBJ1-2|16|.|TRBV4-1
CASSQDTGQTRYGYTF
TGCGCCAGCAGCCAAGATACAGGTCAGACCCGCTATGGCTACACCTTC
>.|TRBJ1-4|13|.|TRBV6-1
CASSERGGEKLFF
TGTGCCAGCAGTGAAAGGGGAGGGGAAAAACTGTTTTTT
>.|TRBJ2-3|15|TRBD2|TRBV4-1
CASSPSGKGTDTQYF
TGCGCCAGCAGCCCTAGCGGGAAGGGCACAGATACGCAGTATTTT
>.|TRBJ2-2|15|.|TRBV7-9
CASRQAGSNTGELFF
TGTGCCAGCAGACAAGCGGGCTCGAACACCGGGGAGCTGTTTTTT
>few|TRBJ2-3|15|TRBD2|TRBV7-3
CASSATAGGSDTQYF
TGTGCCAGCAGCGCAACGGCGGGGGGTTCAGATACGCAGTATTTT
>.|TRBJ2-1|20|.|TRBV14
CASSQDWRPVRTYSYNEQFF
TGTGCCAGCAGCCAAGACTGGAGGCCCGTGCGCACATACTCCTACAATGAGCAGTTCTTC
>.|TRBJ1-2|12|.|TRBV7-9
CASSRELYGYTF
TGTGCCAGCAGCAGGGAGCTGTATGGCTACACCTTC
>.|TRBJ1-2|15|TRBD1|TRBV7-9
CSSSPSTGKHYGYTF
TGTTCCAGCAGCCCGTCGACAGGGAAACACTATGGCTACACCTTC
>.|TRBJ2-7|16|TRBD2|TRBV7-3
CASSLTPGTSGYEQYF
TGTGCCAGCAGCTTAACCCCCGGGACTAGCGGCTACGAGCAGTACTTC